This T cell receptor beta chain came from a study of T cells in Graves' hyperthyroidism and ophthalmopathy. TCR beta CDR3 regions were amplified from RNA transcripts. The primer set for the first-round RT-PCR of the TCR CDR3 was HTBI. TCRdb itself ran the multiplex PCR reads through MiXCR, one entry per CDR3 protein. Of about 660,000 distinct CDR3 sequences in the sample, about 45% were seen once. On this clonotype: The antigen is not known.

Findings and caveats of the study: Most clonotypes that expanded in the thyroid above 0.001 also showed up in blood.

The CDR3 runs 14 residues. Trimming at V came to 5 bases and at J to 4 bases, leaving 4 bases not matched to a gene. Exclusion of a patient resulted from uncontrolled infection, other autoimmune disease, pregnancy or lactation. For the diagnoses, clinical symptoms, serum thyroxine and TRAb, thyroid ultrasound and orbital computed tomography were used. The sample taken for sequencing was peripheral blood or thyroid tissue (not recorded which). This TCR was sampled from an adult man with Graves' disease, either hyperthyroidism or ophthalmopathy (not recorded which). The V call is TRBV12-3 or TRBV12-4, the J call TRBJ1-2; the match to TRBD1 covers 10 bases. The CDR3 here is CASSGQGGLYGYTF. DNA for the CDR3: TGTGCCAGCAGTGGACAGGGGGGCCTCTATGGCTACACCTTC.